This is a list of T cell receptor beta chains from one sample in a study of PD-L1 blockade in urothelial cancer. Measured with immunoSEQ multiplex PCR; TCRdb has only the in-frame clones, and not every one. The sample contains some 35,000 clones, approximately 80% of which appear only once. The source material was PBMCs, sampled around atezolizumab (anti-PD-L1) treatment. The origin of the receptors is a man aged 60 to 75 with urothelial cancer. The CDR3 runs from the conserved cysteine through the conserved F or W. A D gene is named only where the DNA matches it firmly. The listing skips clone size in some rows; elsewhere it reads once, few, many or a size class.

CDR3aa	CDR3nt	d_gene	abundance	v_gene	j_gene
CASIGQGRSGANVLTF	TGTGCCAGCATTGGACAGGGCCGCTCTGGGGCCAACGTCCTGACTTTC	TRBD1	NA	TRBV2	TRBJ2-6
CASSLNGGINTEAFF	TGTGCCAGCAGTTTAAATGGGGGGATAAACACTGAAGCTTTCTTT	NA	NA	TRBV6-1	TRBJ1-1
CASSLHHTSSTDTQYF	TGTGCCAGCAGTTTACACCATACTTCTAGCACAGATACGCAGTATTTT	NA	NA	TRBV27	TRBJ2-3
CASHSLRSRAEAFF	TGTGCCAGTCACTCTTTGCGATCACGTGCTGAAGCTTTCTTT	NA	NA	TRBV19	TRBJ1-1
CASSGGSNNQPQHF	TGTGCCAGCTCGGGGGGGTCGAACAATCAGCCCCAGCATTTT	NA	once	TRBV7-9	TRBJ1-5
CASSRRAREETQYF	TGTGCCAGCAGCCGGAGGGCGAGGGAAGAGACCCAGTACTTC	NA	NA	TRBV5-8	TRBJ2-5
CASSSLTEKETQYF	TGTGCCAGCAGCTCTCTGACAGAGAAAGAGACCCAGTACTTC	NA	NA	TRBV28	TRBJ2-5
CASEREGRDEQFF	TGTGCCAGCGAAAGGGAGGGTAGAGATGAGCAGTTCTTC	TRBD2	NA	TRBV28	TRBJ2-1
CASSLGLAAYNEQFF	TGTGCCAGCAGTTTAGGACTAGCGGCCTACAATGAGCAGTTCTTC	TRBD2	NA	TRBV6-5	TRBJ2-1
CASSRQGSPAETQYF	TGTGCCAGCAGCCGTCAGGGGTCCCCCGCAGAGACCCAGTACTTC	NA	NA	TRBV7-2	TRBJ2-5
CASSPLGRRRSGANVLTF	TGTGCCAGCAGTCCCCTTGGCCGGAGGAGGTCTGGGGCCAACGTCCTGACTTTC	NA	NA	TRBV27	TRBJ2-6
CASSFGRGNEQFF	TGTGCCAGCAGCTTTGGGCGGGGGAATGAGCAGTTCTTC	TRBD2	NA	TRBV5-4	TRBJ2-1
CASTRGQGGSNSPLHF	TGTGCCAGCACTCGGGGACAGGGGGGGTCTAATTCACCCCTCCACTTT	TRBD1	few	TRBV28	TRBJ1-6
CASSSGQSRSTEAFF	TGCGCCAGCAGCTCTGGACAGTCGAGGTCCACTGAAGCTTTCTTT	NA	once	TRBV5-1	TRBJ1-1
CASRGSRTGQNYGYTF	TGTGCCAGCAGGGGCTCAAGGACAGGACAAAACTATGGCTACACCTTC	TRBD1	NA	TRBV28	TRBJ1-2
CASSLSDDYSYEQYF	TGTGCCAGCAGCTTATCTGATGACTACTCCTACGAGCAGTACTTC	NA	NA	TRBV7-6	TRBJ2-7
CASSYGGDGGIEQFF	TGTGCCAGCAGTTACGGGGGGGATGGCGGCATAGAGCAGTTCTTC	TRBD2	NA	TRBV6-5	TRBJ2-1
CASSERQGNNSPLHF	TGTGCCAGCAGTGAACGACAGGGGAATAATTCACCCCTCCACTTT	TRBD1	NA	TRBV2	TRBJ1-6
CSVEAGSGATGANVLTF	TGCAGCGTTGAGGCTGGGTCAGGGGCGACTGGGGCCAACGTCCTGACTTTC	NA	NA	TRBV29-1	TRBJ2-6
CASSVRDRGQDYEQYF	TGTGCCAGCAGCGTCCGGGACAGGGGCCAAGATTACGAGCAGTACTTC	TRBD1	NA	TRBV7-8	TRBJ2-7
CASSQRDYSPGAFF	TGTGCCAGCAGCCAAAGGGACTATAGTCCTGGAGCTTTCTTT	NA	NA	TRBV4-2	TRBJ1-1
CASSSTGGNEQFF	TGTGCCAGCAGCAGTACAGGGGGCAATGAGCAGTTCTTC	TRBD1	NA	TRBV7-9	TRBJ2-1
CASSAGTSGATGQETQYF	TGTGCCAGCAGCGCAGGGACTAGCGGGGCCACGGGTCAAGAGACCCAGTACTTC	TRBD2	NA	TRBV9	TRBJ2-5
CASSQPGLAGARTDTQYF	TGTGCCAGCAGCCAACCGGGACTAGCGGGGGCCCGCACAGATACGCAGTATTTT	TRBD2	once	TRBV7-2	TRBJ2-3
CASRNGQEEYF	TGTGCCAGCAGAAACGGGCAGGAGGAATACTTC	NA	NA	TRBV6-5	TRBJ2-7
CSVECPETYEQYF	TGCAGCGTTGAATGTCCGGAGACCTACGAGCAGTACTTC	NA	NA	TRBV29-1	TRBJ2-7
CASRWGQGALSGYTF	TGTGCCAGCAGATGGGGACAGGGGGCGCTGAGTGGCTACACCTTC	TRBD1	NA	TRBV7-9	TRBJ1-2
CASSSPGTRTYEQYF	TGTGCCAGCAGTTCCCCCGGGACACGTACCTACGAGCAGTACTTC	NA	NA	TRBV28	TRBJ2-7
CASSHGGAGNTEAFF	TGCGCCAGCAGTCATGGCGGCGCCGGGAACACTGAAGCTTTCTTT	NA	NA	TRBV4-1	TRBJ1-1
CASSFSGTGETDTQYF	TGTGCCAGCAGTTTCTCCGGGACAGGGGAGACAGATACGCAGTATTTT	TRBD1	NA	TRBV27	TRBJ2-3
CSVEEAGVKTQYF	TGCAGCGTTGAAGAGGCGGGGGTGAAGACCCAGTACTTC	TRBD2	NA	TRBV29-1	TRBJ2-5
CASSARVGGSSYNSPLHF	TGTGCCAGCAGCGCTAGGGTGGGGGGTAGCTCCTATAATTCACCCCTCCACTTT	NA	NA	TRBV7-6	TRBJ1-6
CASSQGDTSSSPLHF	TGCGCCAGCAGCCAAGGAGACACCAGCAGTTCACCCCTCCACTTT	NA	NA	TRBV4-1	TRBJ1-6
CASSTVLNAEAFF	TGTGCCAGCAGTACAGTTTTGAACGCTGAAGCTTTCTTT	NA	NA	TRBV28	TRBJ1-1